This is a list of T cell receptor beta chains from one sample in a study of blood T cell repertoires in COVID-19. Data came from immunoSEQ multiplex PCR; TCRdb stores just in-frame clones and leaves some out. The sample has about 200,000 clones; about 86% are singletons. The sample comprised peripheral blood. The source is a young man with active or convalescent COVID-19. Each CDR3 is given with its conserved first and last residue. The order of the fields is clone size, J gene, V gene, D gene, CDR3 protein, CDR3 DNA. D genes are given only for firm matches. Clone size appears in some rows only: once, few, many, or a class for an expanded clone.

.,TRBJ2-1,TRBV28,TRBD1,CATLGTGPLNEQFF,TGTGCCACCCTCGGGACAGGGCCCCTCAATGAGCAGTTCTTC
.,TRBJ1-2,TRBV20-1,TRBD1,CSRTGGDGYTF,TGCAGCAGAACAGGGGGCGATGGCTACACCTTC
.,TRBJ1-3,TRBV7-2,.,CASSSGYSGNTIYF,TGTGCCAGCAGCTCAGGGTATTCTGGAAACACCATATATTTT
.,TRBJ2-7,TRBV6-2/TRBV6-3,.,CASSYLASIYEQYF,TGTGCCAGCAGTTACTTGGCTAGTATCTACGAGCAGTACTTC
.,TRBJ2-7,TRBV5-4,TRBD2,CASSAPATSGSYEQYF,TGTGCCAGCAGCGCTCCGGCGACTAGCGGTTCCTACGAGCAGTACTTC
.,TRBJ2-2,TRBV6-5,.,CASSYWAGNTGELFF,TGTGCCAGCAGTTACTGGGCAGGCAACACCGGGGAGCTGTTTTTT
.,TRBJ1-1,TRBV7-9,.,CASSLRQGGTEAFF,TGTGCCAGCAGCTTAAGGCAGGGAGGGACTGAAGCTTTCTTT
once,TRBJ2-3,TRBV7-3,TRBD2,CASSLAGARADTQYF,TGTGCCAGCAGCTTAGCGGGAGCTAGGGCAGATACGCAGTATTTT
.,TRBJ1-6,TRBV6-5,TRBD1,CASGTGGVRNSPLHF,TGTGCCAGCGGGACAGGGGGCGTAAGGAATTCACCCCTCCACTTT
once,TRBJ1-2,TRBV19,.,CASSAPGRYGYTF,TGTGCCAGTAGTGCGCCAGGGCGCTATGGCTACACCTTC
.,TRBJ2-1,TRBV3-1/TRBV3-2,.,CASSARFGAYNEQFF,TGTGCCAGCAGCGCACGATTCGGTGCCTACAATGAGCAGTTCTTC
.,TRBJ2-2,TRBV18,.,CASSYRDSPTGELFF,TGTGCCAGCTCATACCGGGACTCACCCACCGGGGAGCTGTTTTTT
.,TRBJ1-5,TRBV11-2,.,CASSLDLASDQPQHF,TGTGCCAGCAGCTTAGATTTGGCAAGTGATCAGCCCCAGCATTTT
.,TRBJ2-7,TRBV9,.,CASSPGTYSYEQYF,TGTGCCAGCAGCCCAGGGACTTACTCCTACGAGCAGTACTTC
.,TRBJ1-1,TRBV5-4,TRBD1,CATPSLRGQGNTEAFF,TGTGCCACCCCCTCATTGAGGGGGCAGGGGAACACTGAAGCTTTCTTT
.,TRBJ1-1,TRBV10-3,TRBD1,CAIRVAGTANTEAFF,TGTGCCATCAGAGTCGCCGGGACAGCGAACACTGAAGCTTTCTTT
.,TRBJ1-5,TRBV2,.,CASMESGFEPQHF,TGTGCCAGCATGGAGTCCGGGTTTGAGCCCCAGCATTTT
.,TRBJ1-2,TRBV29-1,.,CSAFSKQGTYYGYTF,TGCAGCGCCTTTTCTAAACAGGGTACATACTATGGCTACACCTTC
once,TRBJ1-2,TRBV10-3,.,CAISEGGHEYGYTF,TGTGCCATCAGTGAAGGGGGACATGAATATGGCTACACCTTC
.,TRBJ2-7,TRBV5-1,TRBD2,CASSSPGEGTYEQYF,TGCGCCAGCAGCTCTCCGGGGGAGGGGACCTACGAGCAGTACTTC
.,TRBJ2-2,TRBV5-8,TRBD1,CASSLQGLAGELFF,TGTGCCAGCAGCTTACAGGGGCTTGCCGGGGAGCTGTTTTTT
.,TRBJ1-4,TRBV5-1,.,CASSLSLSTNEKLFF,TGCGCCAGCAGCTTGTCCCTAAGTACTAATGAAAAACTGTTTTTT
.,TRBJ1-2,TRBV7-9,.,CASSFETGYSYGYTF,TGTGCCAGCAGCTTTGAAACAGGGTATAGCTATGGCTACACCTTC
.,TRBJ2-3,TRBV28,TRBD2,CASSLSGLAGGTDTQYF,TGTGCCAGCAGTTTATCTGGACTAGCGGGAGGAACAGATACGCAGTATTTT
.,TRBJ2-7,TRBV4-1,.,CASSQGSPAYEQYF,TGCGCCAGCAGCCAAGGGTCCCCGGCCTACGAGCAGTACTTC
.,TRBJ2-7,TRBV30,TRBD2,CAWSTEAGGGLEQYF,TGTGCCTGGAGTACAGAAGCGGGAGGGGGGCTCGAGCAGTACTTC
.,TRBJ2-7,TRBV14,TRBD1,CASSQDWGTVAYEQYF,TGTGCCAGCAGCCAAGATTGGGGGACAGTCGCCTACGAGCAGTACTTC
few,TRBJ2-7,TRBV10-1,TRBD2,CASSPQLAGNYEQYF,TGCGCCAGCAGCCCTCAGCTAGCGGGAAACTACGAGCAGTACTTC
.,TRBJ2-2,TRBV6-1,TRBD1,CASSAQGERIFLVNTGELFF,TGTGCCAGCAGTGCCCAGGGGGAGCGGATCTTCCTCGTAAACACCGGGGAGCTGTTTTTT
.,TRBJ2-7,TRBV7-2,.,CASSLAIRQPSYEQYF,TGTGCCAGCAGCTTAGCCATAAGACAGCCGTCCTACGAGCAGTACTTC